This T cell receptor (beta chain) was found in a study of vaccination effects on CD4 cells after COVID-19. Background on the study: All participants had two doses of either the BNT162b2 or mRNA-1273 vaccine. Study results and caveats: Infection- and vaccine-induced clones contracted markedly late after vaccination.

As to this clone: Antigen unknown.

After expansion with viral peptide pools in the ViraFEST assay, antigen-specific CD4+ T cells were sequenced. CD4+ T cell isolation took place after 10 days of culture. Vaccine recipients, nucleocapsid antibody negative, had no prior SARS-CoV-2 infection. Fresh IL-2-containing medium replaced half the medium on days 3 and 7. Profiling relied on immunoSEQ multiplex PCR, and the TCRdb table lists in-frame clones only, not all of them. The table records tens of thousands of clones, roughly four fifths of them present only once. The V gene lost 2 bases and the J gene lost 7 bases, with 14 bases spanning the gap. Germline lookup yields CDR1 KGHSH and CDR2 LQKENI. This CDR3 is 15 amino acids long.

The sequence came from a human donor who received a COVID-19 vaccine. Sequenced here: CD4+ T cells from PBMCs cultured with HCoV-229E spike peptides, sampled before COVID-19 vaccination. The V gene is TRBV18, the J gene TRBJ1-4; tentative D call: TRBD1 (6 bases). The CDR3 reads CASSPALRGSEKLFF. DNA for the CDR3: TGTGCCAGCTCACCAGCTTTAAGGGGGAGTGAAAAACTGTTTTTT.